This T cell receptor beta chain was recovered during a study of breast tumors, draining lymph nodes, adjacent tissues. TCRdb reanalysed the multiplex PCR reads using MiXCR and keeps one entry per CDR3 protein. The table shows 150,000 or so distinct CDR3 sequences, with 30% to 35% occurring only once. Study conclusions and caveats: Tumor TCR diversity was below lymph nodes but above nontumor tissue. Data only fit, rather than demonstrated, lymph node origin of most tumor T cells.

Samples came from axillary lymph nodes draining the breast cancer. A remark on this clonotype: Its specificity is unknown. In this CDR3 the conserved last residue, phenylalanine or tryptophan, is missing, so a read error is likely. It is unclear where the CDR3 begins or ends on the DNA, so no DNA is shown, and the CDR3 is as TCRdb lists it.

Germline V gives CDR1 LNHDA, CDR2 SQIVND (reference sequence). The length of the CDR3 is 16 amino acids, counting both ends. Material for sequencing was axillary lymph node tissue. The sequence was collected from a female donor with breast cancer. Some clones in this sample may be carry-over from other donors' samples. V gene TRBV19 combines with J gene TRBJ2-7; the table calls TRBD2, which could not be checked here. The CDR3 spells CASSNTPVARTYEQYS.